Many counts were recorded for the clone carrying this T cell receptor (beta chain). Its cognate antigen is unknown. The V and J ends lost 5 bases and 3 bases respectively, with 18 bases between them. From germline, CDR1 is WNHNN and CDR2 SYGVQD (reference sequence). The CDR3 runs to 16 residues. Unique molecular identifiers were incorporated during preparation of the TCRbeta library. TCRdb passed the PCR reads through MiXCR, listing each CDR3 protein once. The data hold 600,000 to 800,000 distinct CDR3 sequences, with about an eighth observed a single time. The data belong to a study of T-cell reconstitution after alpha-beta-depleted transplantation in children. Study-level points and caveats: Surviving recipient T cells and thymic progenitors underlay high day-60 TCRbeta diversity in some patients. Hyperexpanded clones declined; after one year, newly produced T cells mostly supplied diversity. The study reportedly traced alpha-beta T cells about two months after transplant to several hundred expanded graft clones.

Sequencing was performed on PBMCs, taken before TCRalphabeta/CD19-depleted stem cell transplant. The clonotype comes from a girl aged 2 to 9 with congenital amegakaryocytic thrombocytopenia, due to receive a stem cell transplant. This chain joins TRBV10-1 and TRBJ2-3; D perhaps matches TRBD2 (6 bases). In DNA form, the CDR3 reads TGCGCCAGCAGTAAGATCAGCGGCGGGAAGACAGATACGCAGTATTTT. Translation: CASSKISGGKTDTQYF.